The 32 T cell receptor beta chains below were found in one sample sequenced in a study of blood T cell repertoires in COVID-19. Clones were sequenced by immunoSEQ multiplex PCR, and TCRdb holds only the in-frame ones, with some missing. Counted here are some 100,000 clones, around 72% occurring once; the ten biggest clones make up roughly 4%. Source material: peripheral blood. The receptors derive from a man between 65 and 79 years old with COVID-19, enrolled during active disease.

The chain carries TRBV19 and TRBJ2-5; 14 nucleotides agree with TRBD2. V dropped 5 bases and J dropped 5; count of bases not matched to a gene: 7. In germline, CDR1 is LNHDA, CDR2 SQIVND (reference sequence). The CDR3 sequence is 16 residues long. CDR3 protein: CASSLGLAGVGETQYF. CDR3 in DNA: TGTGCCAGTAGTCTGGGACTAGCGGGAGTGGGGGAGACCCAGTACTTC.

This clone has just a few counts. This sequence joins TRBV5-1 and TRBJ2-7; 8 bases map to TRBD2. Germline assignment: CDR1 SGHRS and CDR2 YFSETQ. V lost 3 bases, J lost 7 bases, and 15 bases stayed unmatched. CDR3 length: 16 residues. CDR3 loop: CASSYLSGSSPGEQYF. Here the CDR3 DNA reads TGCGCCAGCAGCTACTTAAGCGGGAGTAGCCCCGGGGAGCAGTACTTC. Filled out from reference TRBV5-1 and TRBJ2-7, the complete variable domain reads KAGVTQTPRYLIKTRGQQVTLSCSPISGHRSVSWYQQTPGQGLQFLFEYFSETQRNKGNFPGRFSGRQFSNSRSEMNVSTLELGDSALYLCASSYLSGSSPGEQYFGPGTRLTVT.

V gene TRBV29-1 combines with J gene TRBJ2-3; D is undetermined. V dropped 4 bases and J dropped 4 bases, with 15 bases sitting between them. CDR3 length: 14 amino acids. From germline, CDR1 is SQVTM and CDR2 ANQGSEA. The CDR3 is CSVVNRSFSDTQYF. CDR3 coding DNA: TGCAGCGTTGTGAACAGAAGCTTCTCAGATACGCAGTATTTT.

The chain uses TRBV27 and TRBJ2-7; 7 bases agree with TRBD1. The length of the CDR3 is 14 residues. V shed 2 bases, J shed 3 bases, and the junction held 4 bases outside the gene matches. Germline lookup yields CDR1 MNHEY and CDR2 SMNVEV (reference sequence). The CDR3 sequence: CASSLGGQIYEQYF. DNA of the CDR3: TGTGCCAGCAGTTTAGGGGGACAGATCTACGAGCAGTACTTC.

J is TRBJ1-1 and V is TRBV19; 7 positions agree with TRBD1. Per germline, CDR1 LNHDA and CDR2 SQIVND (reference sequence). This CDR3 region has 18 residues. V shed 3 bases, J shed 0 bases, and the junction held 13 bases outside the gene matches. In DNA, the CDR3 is TGTGCCAGTAGTATTCGGACAGGAACCCCTGAGATGAACACTGAAGCTTTCTTT. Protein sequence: CASSIRTGTPEMNTEAFF.

In DNA form, the CDR3 reads TGTGCCATCAAGGCCACAGGGGGCGATGAGCAGTTCTTC. This encodes CAIKATGGDEQFF. The rearrangement uses TRBV10-3 and TRBJ2-1, with TRBD1 matching over 9 bases. V lost 7 bases, J lost 8 bases, and 6 bases stayed unmatched. In germline, CDR1 is ENHRY, CDR2 SYGVKD. CDR3 length: 13 residues.

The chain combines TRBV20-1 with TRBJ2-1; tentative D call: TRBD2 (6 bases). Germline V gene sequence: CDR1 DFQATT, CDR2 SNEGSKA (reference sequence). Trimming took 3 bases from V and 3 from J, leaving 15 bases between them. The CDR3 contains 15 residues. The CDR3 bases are TGCAGTGCTAGTGGGCGGGAAATTAGCTACAATGAGCAGTTCTTC. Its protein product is CSASGREISYNEQFF.

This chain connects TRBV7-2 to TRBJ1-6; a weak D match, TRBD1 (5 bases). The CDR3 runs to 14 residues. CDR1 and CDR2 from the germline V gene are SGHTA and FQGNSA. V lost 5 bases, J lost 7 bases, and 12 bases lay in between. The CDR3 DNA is TGTGCCAGCAGCCTTCAGGGTGGAAATTCACCCCTCCACTTT. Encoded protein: CASSLQGGNSPLHF.

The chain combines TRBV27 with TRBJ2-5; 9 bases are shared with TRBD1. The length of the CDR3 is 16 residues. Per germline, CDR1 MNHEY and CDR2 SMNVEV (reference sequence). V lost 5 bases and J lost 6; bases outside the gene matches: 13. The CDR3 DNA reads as TGTGCCAGCAGTCCCCCCGGGACAGGGATGCTAAAGACCCAGTACTTC. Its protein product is CASSPPGTGMLKTQYF.

CDR3 residues: CASSDNTGGHEKLFF. In DNA, the CDR3 is TGTGCCAGCAGCGATAATACAGGGGGCCATGAAAAACTGTTTTTT. This chain joins TRBV9 and TRBJ1-4; 9 bases match TRBD1. Germline CDR1 is SGDLS and CDR2 is YYNGEE. There are 15 residues in the CDR3. After removal of 3 bases from V and 6 bases from J, the junction contained 6 bases not matched to a gene.

CDR3 coding DNA: TGCGCCAGCAGCCAGGACAGCTCTGGAAACACCATATATTTT. As protein: CASSQDSSGNTIYF. The V call is TRBV5-1, the J call TRBJ1-3, with TRBD1 as a possible D gene (6 bases). Per the germline V gene, CDR1 is SGHRS and CDR2 is YFSETQ. The CDR3 covers 14 residues. V lost 4 bases and J lost 0, with 8 bases in between.

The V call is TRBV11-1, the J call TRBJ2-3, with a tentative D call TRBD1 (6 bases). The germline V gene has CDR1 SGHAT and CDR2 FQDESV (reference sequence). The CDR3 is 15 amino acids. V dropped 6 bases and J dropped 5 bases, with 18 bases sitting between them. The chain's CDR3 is CASSWGHARRDTQYF. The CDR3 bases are TGTGCCAGCAGTTGGGGACACGCCAGGAGAGATACGCAGTATTTT.

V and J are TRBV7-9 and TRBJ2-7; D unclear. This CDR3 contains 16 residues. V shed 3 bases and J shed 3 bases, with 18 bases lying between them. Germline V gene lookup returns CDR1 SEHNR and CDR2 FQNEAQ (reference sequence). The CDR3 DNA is TGTGCCAGCAGCTTGGATTTGGGTGGGCGCGACTACGAGCAGTACTTC. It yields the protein CASSLDLGGRDYEQYF.

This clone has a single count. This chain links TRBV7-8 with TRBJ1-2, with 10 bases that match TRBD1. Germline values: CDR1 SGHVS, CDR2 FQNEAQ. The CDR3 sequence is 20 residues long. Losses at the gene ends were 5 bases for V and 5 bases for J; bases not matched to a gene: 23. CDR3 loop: CASSTLLGTGVPHDTYGYTF. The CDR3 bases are TGTGCCAGCAGCACACTACTAGGGACAGGGGTTCCGCACGACACATATGGCTACACCTTC.

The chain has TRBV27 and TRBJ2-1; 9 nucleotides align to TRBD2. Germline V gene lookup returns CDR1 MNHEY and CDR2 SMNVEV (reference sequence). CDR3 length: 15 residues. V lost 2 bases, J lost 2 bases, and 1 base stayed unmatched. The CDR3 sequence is CASSLAGGPYNEQFF. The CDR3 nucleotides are TGTGCCAGCAGTTTAGCGGGAGGGCCCTACAATGAGCAGTTCTTC.

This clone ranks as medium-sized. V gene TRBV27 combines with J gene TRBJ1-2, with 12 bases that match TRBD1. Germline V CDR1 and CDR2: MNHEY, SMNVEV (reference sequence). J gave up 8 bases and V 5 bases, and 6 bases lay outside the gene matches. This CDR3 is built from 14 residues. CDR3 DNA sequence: TGTGCCAGCAGTGTGGGACAGGGGGCCGGGGGCTACACCTTC. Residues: CASSVGQGAGGYTF.

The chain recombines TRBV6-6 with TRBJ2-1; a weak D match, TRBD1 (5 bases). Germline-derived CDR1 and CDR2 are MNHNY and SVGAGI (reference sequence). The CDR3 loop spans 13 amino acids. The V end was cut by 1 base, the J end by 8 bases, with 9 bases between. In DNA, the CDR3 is TGTGCCAGCAGTTACTTAGACAGCGATGAGCAGTTCTTC. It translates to CASSYLDSDEQFF.

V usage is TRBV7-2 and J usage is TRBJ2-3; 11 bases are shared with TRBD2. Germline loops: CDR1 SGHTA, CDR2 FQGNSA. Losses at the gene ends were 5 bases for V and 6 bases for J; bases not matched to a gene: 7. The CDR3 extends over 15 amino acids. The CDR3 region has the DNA TGTGCCAGCAGCCCCTCCGCTAGCGGGAGGGATACGCAGTATTTT. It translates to CASSPSASGRDTQYF.

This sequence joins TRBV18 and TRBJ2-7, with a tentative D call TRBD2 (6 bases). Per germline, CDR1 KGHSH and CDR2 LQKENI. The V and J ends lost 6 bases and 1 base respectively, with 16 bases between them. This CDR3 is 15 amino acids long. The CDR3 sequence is CASSREREVSYEQYF. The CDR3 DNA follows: TGTGCCAGCTCCCGAGAGAGGGAGGTTTCCTACGAGCAGTACTTC.

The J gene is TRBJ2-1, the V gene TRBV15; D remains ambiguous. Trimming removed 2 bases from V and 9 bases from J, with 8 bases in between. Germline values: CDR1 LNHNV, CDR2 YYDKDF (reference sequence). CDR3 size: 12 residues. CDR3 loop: CATSRPFGEQFF. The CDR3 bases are TGTGCCACCAGCAGACCGTTCGGTGAGCAGTTCTTC.

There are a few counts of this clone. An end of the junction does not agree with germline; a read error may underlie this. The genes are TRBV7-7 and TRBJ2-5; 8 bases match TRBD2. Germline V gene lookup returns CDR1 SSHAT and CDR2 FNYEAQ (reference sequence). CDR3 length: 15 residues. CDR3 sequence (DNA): TGTGCTAGCAGCTCATCCGGGACTAGGAAAGAGACCCAGTACTTC. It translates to CASSSSGTRKETQYF.

The CDR3 bases are TGCAGCGTTTCGGACCAGGGCGATGGCTACACCTTC. Translated: CSVSDQGDGYTF. The chain links TRBV29-1 to TRBJ1-2; a weak D match, TRBD1 (5 bases). The CDR3 has 12 residues. Trimming cost V 5 bases and J 6 bases, with 13 bases left between them. From germline, CDR1 is SQVTM and CDR2 ANQGSEA.

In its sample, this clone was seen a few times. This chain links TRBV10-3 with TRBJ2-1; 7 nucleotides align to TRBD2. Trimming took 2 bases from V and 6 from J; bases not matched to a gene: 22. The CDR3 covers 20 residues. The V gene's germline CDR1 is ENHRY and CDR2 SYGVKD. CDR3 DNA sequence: TGTGCCATCAGTGAGGGGGGGTTGGAGCGGGACCCCCCTGGGGTCAATGAGCAGTTCTTC. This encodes CAISEGGLERDPPGVNEQFF.

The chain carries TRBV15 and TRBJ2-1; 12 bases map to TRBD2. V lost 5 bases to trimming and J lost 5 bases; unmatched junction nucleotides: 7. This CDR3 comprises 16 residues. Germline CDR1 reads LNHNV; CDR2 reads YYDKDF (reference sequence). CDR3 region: CATSPRTSGTNNEQFF. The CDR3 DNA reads TGTGCCACCAGCCCCAGGACTAGCGGGACAAACAATGAGCAGTTCTTC.

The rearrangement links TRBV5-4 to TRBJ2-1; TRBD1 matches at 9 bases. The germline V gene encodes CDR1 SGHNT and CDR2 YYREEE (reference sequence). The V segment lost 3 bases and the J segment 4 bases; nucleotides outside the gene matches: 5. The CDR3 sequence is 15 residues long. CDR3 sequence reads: CASSYGTGNYNEQFF. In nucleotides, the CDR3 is TGTGCCAGCAGCTATGGGACAGGGAATTACAATGAGCAGTTCTTC.

As DNA, the CDR3 is TGTGCCAGTAGGCGCTCAGGGGGTTACGAGCAGTACTTC. Translated, it gives CASRRSGGYEQYF. The V and J genes are TRBV19 and TRBJ2-7; 7 bases align to TRBD1. The CDR3 contains 13 residues. The trim removed 6 bases at V and 4 bases at J, leaving 6 bases unmatched. Germline V gene lookup returns CDR1 LNHDA and CDR2 SQIVND (reference sequence).

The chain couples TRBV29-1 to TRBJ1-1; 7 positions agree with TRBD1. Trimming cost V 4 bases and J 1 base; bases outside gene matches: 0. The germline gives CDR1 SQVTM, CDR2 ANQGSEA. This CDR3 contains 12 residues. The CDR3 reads CSVGTGNTEAFF. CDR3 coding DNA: TGCAGCGTTGGGACAGGGAACACTGAAGCTTTCTTT.

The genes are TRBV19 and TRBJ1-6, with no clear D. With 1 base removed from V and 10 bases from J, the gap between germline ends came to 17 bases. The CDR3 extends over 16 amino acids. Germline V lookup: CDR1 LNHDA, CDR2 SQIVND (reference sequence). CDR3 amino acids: CASSIGVQNIRSPLHF. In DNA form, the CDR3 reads TGTGCCAGTAGTATAGGCGTACAGAACATTCGATCACCCCTCCACTTT.

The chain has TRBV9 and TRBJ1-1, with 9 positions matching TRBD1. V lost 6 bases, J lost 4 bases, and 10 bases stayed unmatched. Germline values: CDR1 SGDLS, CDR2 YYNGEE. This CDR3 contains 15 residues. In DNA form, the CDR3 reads TGTGCCAGCAACCCGGGACAGGGATTAGGCACTGAAGCTTTCTTT. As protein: CASNPGQGLGTEAFF.

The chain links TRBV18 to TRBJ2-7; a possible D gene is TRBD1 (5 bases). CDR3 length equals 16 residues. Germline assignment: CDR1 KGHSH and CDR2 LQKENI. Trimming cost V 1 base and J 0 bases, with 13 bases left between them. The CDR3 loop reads CASSPQAGIVSYEQYF. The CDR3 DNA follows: TGTGCCAGCTCACCACAGGCAGGGATAGTCTCCTACGAGCAGTACTTC.

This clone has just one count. CDR3 amino acids: CASSVYGNTGELFF. CDR3 bases: TGTGCCAGCAGCGTATACGGGAACACCGGGGAGCTGTTTTTT. This chain connects TRBV9 to TRBJ2-2; D gene ambiguous. Looked up from germline, CDR1 is SGDLS and CDR2 is YYNGEE. Trimming shortened V by 1 base and J by 1 base, and 5 bases separated the two germline ends. The CDR3 contains 14 residues. The variable domain in full, completed from reference TRBV9 and TRBJ2-2, reads DSGVTQTPKHLITATGQRVTLRCSPRSGDLSVYWYQQSLDQGLQFLIQYYNGEERAKGNILERFSAQQFPDLHSELNLSSLELGDSALYFCASSVYGNTGELFFGEGSRLTVL.

CDR3 nucleotide sequence: TGTGCCAGTAGGATGACGGACAGGGCGCCTGGAGGAAACACCATATATTTT. It specifies CASRMTDRAPGGNTIYF. The chain joins TRBV19 to TRBJ1-3; 8 nucleotides align to TRBD1. The CDR3 is made up of 17 amino acids. V was pared by 6 bases and J by 4 bases, with 14 bases of the junction left unmatched. Germline values: CDR1 LNHDA, CDR2 SQIVND (reference sequence). The variable domain in full, with the rest retrieved from reference TRBV19 and TRBJ1-3, is DGGITQSPKYLFRKEGQNVTLSCEQNLNHDAMYWYRQDPGQGLRLIYYSQIVNDFQKGDIAEGYSVSREKKESFPLTVTSAQKNPTAFYLCASRMTDRAPGGNTIYFGEGSWLTVV.